This TCR beta chain was recovered during a study of a mutant IDH1 vaccine in newly diagnosed glioma. Study-wide background: Patients began vaccination 4-6 weeks after radiotherapy alone, or with temozolomide cycles. Mean patient age was around 40 years; 62.5% were male and approximately 38% female.

Some clones are missing from TCRdb's copy, which holds only in-frame ones; the method was immunoSEQ multiplex PCR. The sample includes tens of thousands of clones, 60% to 85% of them seen just once. The ends were cut back, 0 bases at V and 2 bases at J, with 6 bases in the middle. The CDR3 loop spans 15 amino acids. Germline V lookup: CDR1 SGDLS, CDR2 YYNGEE. Time point meaning: week 23, last vaccination. Vaccination comprised doses that each held 300 ug of mutant IDH1 20-mer peptide, plus topical imiquimod. Concerning this clone: What it binds is not known.

This receptor was obtained from a middle-aged woman with glioma. Some clones in this sample may be carry-over from other donors' samples. Material: PBMCs, obtained from a glioma patient whose treatment included an IDH1 peptide vaccine. This chain joins TRBV9 and TRBJ2-6, with a possible D match to TRBD2 (5 bases). CDR3 DNA sequence: TGTGCCAGCAGCGTAGGAGGGACTGGGGCCAACGTCCTGACTTTC. Translating gives CASSVGGTGANVLTF.